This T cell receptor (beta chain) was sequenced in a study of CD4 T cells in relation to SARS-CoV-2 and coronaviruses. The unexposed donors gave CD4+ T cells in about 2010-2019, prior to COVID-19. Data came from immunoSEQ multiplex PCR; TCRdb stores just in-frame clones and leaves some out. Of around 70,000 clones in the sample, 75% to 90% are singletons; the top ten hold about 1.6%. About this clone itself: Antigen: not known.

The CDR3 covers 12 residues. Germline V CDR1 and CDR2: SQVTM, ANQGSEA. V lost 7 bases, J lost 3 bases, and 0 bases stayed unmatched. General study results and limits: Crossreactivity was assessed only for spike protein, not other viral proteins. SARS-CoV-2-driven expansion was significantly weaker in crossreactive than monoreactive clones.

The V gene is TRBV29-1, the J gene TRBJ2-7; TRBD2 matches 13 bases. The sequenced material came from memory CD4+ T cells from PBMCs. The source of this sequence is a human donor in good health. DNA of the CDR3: TGCAGCGGACTAGCGGGAGGCTACGAGCAGTACTTC. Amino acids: CSGLAGGYEQYF.